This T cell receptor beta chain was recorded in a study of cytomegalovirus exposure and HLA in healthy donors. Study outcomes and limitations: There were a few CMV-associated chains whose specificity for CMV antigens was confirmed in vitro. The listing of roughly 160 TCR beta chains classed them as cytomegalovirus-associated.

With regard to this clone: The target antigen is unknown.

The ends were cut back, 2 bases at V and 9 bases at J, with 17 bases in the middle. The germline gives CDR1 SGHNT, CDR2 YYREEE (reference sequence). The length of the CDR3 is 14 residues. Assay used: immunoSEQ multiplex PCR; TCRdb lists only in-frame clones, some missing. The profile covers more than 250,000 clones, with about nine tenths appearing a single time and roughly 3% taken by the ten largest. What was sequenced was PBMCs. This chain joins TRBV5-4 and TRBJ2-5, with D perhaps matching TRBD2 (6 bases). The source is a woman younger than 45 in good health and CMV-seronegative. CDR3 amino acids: CASSFDGRRGAQYF. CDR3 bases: TGTGCCAGCAGCTTTGACGGGCGGCGCGGGGCCCAGTACTTC.